This TCR beta chain derives from a study of shared clonotypes between healthy human individuals. At the level of the study: Each donor had three CD4 naive, three CD4 memory, two CD8 naive and one CD8 memory plate. Points from the study as a whole: Naive subsets generally had larger estimated richness than memory subsets. Sampling included only blood; tissue repertoires likely differ.

Researchers partitioned CD4+ cells into CD45RA+ naive and CD45RA-negative memory subsets. Trimming shortened V by 0 bases and J by 4 bases, and 11 bases separated the two germline ends. CDR1 is SGHNT, CDR2 YYREEE, per germline (reference sequence). The CDR3 is 16 residues long. The protocol was immunoSEQ multiplex PCR, while the TCRdb copy is restricted to in-frame clones and leaves out a portion. Among some 2.1 million clones listed, roughly 94% were seen once. The sample holds one count of this clone. Its antigen is currently unknown. The chain links TRBV5-4 to TRBJ1-6, with D possibly being TRBD1 (5 bases). The receptor's source is a man aged 18 to 29 in good health. The sequencing input was naive CD4+ T cells sorted from blood. Described subset: CD45RA+ positively selected. CDR3 amino acids: CASSLEGRSYNSPLHF. The CDR3 DNA reads TGTGCCAGCAGCTTGGAGGGACGCAGTTATAATTCACCCCTCCACTTT.